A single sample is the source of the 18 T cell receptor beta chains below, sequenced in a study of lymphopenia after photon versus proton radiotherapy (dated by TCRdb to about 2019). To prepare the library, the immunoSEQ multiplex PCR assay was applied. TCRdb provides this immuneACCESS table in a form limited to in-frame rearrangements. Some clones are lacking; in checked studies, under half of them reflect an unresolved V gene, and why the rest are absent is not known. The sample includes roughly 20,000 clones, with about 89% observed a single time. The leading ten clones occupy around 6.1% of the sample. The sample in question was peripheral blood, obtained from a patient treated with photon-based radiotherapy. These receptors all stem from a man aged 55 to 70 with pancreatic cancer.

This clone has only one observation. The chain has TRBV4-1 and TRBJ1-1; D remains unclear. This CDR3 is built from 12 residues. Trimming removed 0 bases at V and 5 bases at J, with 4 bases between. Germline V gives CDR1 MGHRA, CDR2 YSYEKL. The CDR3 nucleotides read TGCGCCAGCAGCCAAGAAGAGACTGAAGCTTTCTTT. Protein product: CASSQEETEAFF.

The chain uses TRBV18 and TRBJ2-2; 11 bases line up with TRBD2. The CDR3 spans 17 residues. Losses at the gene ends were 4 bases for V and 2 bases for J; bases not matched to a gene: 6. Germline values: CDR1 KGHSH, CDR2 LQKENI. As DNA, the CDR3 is TGTGCCAGCTCACTCCGACTAGCGGGGCAAAACACCGGGGAGCTGTTTTTT. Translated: CASSLRLAGQNTGELFF.

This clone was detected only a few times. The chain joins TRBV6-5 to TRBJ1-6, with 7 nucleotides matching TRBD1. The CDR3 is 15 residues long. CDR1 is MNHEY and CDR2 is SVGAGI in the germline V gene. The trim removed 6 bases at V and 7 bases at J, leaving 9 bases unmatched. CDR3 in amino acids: CASRRRDSSNSPLHF. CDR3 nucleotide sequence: TGTGCCAGCAGGAGACGGGACAGCAGCAATTCACCCCTCCACTTT.

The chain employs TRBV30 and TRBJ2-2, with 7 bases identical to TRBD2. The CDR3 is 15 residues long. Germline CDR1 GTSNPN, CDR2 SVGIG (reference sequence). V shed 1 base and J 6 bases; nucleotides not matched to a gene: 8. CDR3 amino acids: CAWSAKAGPAGELFF. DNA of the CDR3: TGTGCCTGGAGTGCAAAAGCGGGGCCTGCCGGGGAGCTGTTTTTT.

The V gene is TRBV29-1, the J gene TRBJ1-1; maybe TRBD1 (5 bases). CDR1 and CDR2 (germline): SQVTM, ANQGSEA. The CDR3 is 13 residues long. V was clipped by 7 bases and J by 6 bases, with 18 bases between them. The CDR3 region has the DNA TGCAGCGGGTCACAGCTGGGGGGGTCTGAAGCTTTCTTT. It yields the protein CSGSQLGGSEAFF.

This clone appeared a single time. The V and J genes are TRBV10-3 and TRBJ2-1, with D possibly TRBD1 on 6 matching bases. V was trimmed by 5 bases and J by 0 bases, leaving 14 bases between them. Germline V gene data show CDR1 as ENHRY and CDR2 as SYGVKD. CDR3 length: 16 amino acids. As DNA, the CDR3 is TGTGCCATCAGTACTCAGACAGGTTCCTCCTACAATGAGCAGTTCTTC. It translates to CAISTQTGSSYNEQFF.

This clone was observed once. The chain's CDR3 is CASSLGGGVTDTQYF. The CDR3 DNA reads TGTGCCAGCAGCTTAGGGGGGGGCGTCACAGATACGCAGTATTTT. V gene TRBV5-4 combines with J gene TRBJ2-3, with a possible D match to TRBD2 (7 bases). Germline V gene sequence: CDR1 SGHNT, CDR2 YYREEE (reference sequence). Trimming cost V 2 bases and J 2 bases, with 12 bases left between them. The CDR3 is 15 amino acids.

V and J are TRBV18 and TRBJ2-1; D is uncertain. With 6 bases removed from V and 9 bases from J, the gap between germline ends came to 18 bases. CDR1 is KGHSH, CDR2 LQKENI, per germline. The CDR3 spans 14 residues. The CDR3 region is CASSDRVKMGEQFF. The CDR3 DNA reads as TGTGCCAGCTCGGACCGGGTCAAGATGGGTGAGCAGTTCTTC.

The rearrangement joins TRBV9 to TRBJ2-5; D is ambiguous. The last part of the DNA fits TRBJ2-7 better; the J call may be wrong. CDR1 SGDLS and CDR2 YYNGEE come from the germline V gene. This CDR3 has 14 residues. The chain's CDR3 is CASSKTLLGNEQYF. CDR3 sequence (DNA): TGTGCCAGCAGCAAAACCCTTTTGGGCAACGAGCAGTACTTC.

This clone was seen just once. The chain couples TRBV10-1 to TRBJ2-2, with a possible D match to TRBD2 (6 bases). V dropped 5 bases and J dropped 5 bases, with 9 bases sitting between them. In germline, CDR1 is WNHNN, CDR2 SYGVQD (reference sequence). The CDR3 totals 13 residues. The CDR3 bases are TGCGCCAGCAGTAAAAGCGGGACCGGGGAGCTGTTTTTT. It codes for CASSKSGTGELFF.

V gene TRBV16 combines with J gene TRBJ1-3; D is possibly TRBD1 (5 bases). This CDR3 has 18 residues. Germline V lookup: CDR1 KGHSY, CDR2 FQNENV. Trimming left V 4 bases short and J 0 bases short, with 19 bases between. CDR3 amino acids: CASSPIEGTRNSGNTIYF. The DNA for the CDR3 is TGTGCCAGCAGCCCGATTGAGGGGACTCGGAACTCTGGAAACACCATATATTTT. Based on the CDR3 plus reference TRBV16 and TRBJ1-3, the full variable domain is GEEVAQTPKHLVRGEGQKAKLYCAPIKGHSYVFWYQQVLKNEFKFLISFQNENVFDETGMPKERFSAKCLPNSPCSLEIQATKLEDSAVYFCASSPIEGTRNSGNTIYFGEGSWLTVV.

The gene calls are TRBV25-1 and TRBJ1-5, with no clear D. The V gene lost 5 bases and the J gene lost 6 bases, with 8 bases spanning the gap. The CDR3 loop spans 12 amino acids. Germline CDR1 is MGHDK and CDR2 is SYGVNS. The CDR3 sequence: CASSHAGQPQHF. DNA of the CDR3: TGTGCCAGCAGTCACGCCGGTCAGCCCCAGCATTTT.

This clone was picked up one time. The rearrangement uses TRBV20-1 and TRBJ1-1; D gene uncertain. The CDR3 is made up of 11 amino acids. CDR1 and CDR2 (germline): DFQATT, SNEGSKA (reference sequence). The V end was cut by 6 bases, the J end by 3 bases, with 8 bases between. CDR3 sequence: CSARRDTEAFF. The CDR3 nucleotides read TGCAGTGCCAGGAGAGACACTGAAGCTTTCTTT.

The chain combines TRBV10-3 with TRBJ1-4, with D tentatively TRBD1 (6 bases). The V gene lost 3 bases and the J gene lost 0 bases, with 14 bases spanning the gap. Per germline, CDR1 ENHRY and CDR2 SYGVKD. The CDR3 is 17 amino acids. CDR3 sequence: CAISDRASGATNEKLFF. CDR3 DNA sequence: TGTGCCATCAGTGACAGGGCCTCAGGGGCAACTAATGAAAAACTGTTTTTT.

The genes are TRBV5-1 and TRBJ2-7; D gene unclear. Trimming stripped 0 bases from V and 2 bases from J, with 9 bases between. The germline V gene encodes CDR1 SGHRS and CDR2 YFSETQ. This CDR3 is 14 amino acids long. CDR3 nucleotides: TGCGCCAGCAGCTTGGTGGTGCAGCCCTACGAGCAGTACTTC. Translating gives CASSLVVQPYEQYF. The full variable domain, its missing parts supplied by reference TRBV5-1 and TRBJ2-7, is KAGVTQTPRYLIKTRGQQVTLSCSPISGHRSVSWYQQTPGQGLQFLFEYFSETQRNKGNFPGRFSGRQFSNSRSEMNVSTLELGDSALYLCASSLVVQPYEQYFGPGTRLTVT.

The CDR3 DNA reads as TGCGCCAGCACCCGTTTTGGGACAGGGGGCTTAGATACGCAGTATTTT. This sequence encodes CASTRFGTGGLDTQYF. This rearrangement joins TRBV23-1 to TRBJ2-3, with 12 bases fitting TRBD1. TRBV23-1 is an open reading frame, and its role is uncertain. CDR3 length: 16 amino acids. J lost 5 bases, V lost 7 bases, and 10 bases had no gene match.

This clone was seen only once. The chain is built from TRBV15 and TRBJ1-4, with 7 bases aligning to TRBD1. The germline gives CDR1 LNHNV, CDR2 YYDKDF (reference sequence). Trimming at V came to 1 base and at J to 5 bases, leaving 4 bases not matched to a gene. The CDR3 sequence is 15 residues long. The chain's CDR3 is CATSRGGRGNEKLFF. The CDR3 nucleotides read TGTGCCACCAGCAGAGGCGGCAGGGGGAATGAAAAACTGTTTTTT.

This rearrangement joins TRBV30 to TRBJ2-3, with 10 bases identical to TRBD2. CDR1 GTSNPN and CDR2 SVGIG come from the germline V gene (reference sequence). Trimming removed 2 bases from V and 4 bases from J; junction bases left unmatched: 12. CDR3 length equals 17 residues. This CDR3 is CAWSWAWSGGAPDTQYF. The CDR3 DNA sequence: TGTGCCTGGAGTTGGGCGTGGAGCGGGGGGGCCCCAGATACGCAGTATTTT. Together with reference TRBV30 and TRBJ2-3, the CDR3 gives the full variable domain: SQTIHQWPATLVQPVGSPLSLECTVEGTSNPNLYWYRQAAGRGLQLLFYSVGIGQISSEVPQNLSASRPQDRQFILSSKKLLLSDSGFYLCAWSWAWSGGAPDTQYFGPGTRLTVL.